The next 25 T cell receptor beta chains were all read from a single sample in a study of regulatory T cells in long-lasting Graves disease. Building the TCR beta libraries relied on iRepertoire HTBI primers, and CDR3 regions underwent Arm-PCR. TCRdb re-called the multiplex PCR reads through MiXCR, storing one row per CDR3 protein. The sample has approximately 470,000 distinct CDR3 sequences, around 15% seen once; the top ten hold more than 10%. Regarding time point: newly diagnosed GD, antithyroid drugs for less than 3 months. There was RNA extracted from PBMCs, and the TCR library was made from it. This same sample was also part of a study on T cells in Graves' hyperthyroidism and ophthalmopathy.

The specimen comprised peripheral blood mononuclear cells (PBMCs), sampled at new diagnosis, from a patient treated with antithyroid drugs. Source of these receptors: a man in his forties or fifties with Graves disease.

This clonotype was observed many times. The rearrangement uses TRBV28 and TRBJ2-6, with 8 bases matching TRBD1. Per the germline V gene, CDR1 is MDHEN and CDR2 is SYDVKM. V shed 11 bases, J shed 2 bases, and the junction held 14 bases outside the gene matches. The CDR3 length is 17 residues. This CDR3 reads CAPGEDRDQPGANVLTF. The CDR3 DNA follows: TGTGCCCCCGGGGAGGACAGGGATCAGCCTGGGGCCAACGTCCTGACTTTC.

This clonotype came up many times. The chain couples TRBV5-1 to TRBJ2-7; TRBD2 agrees at 8 bases. Germline V gene sequence: CDR1 SGHRS, CDR2 YFSETQ. This CDR3 contains 15 residues. Losses at the gene ends were 0 bases for V and 4 bases for J; bases not matched to a gene: 6. CDR3 amino acids: CASSLVLAAQYEQYF. In DNA, the CDR3 is TGCGCCAGCAGCTTGGTACTAGCGGCACAATACGAGCAGTACTTC.

This chain connects TRBV6-1 to TRBJ1-1; 8 bases fit TRBD1. V lost 4 bases, J lost 4 bases, and 5 bases stayed unmatched. This CDR3 is 14 amino acids long. Germline V lookup: CDR1 MNHNS, CDR2 SASEGT. The CDR3 here is CASSVHRGSTEAFF. The CDR3 region has the DNA TGTGCCAGCAGTGTCCACAGGGGGTCCACTGAAGCTTTCTTT.

This clonotype was counted ten times or more. J is TRBJ2-7 and V is TRBV7-9; TRBD1 agrees at 9 bases. CDR3 size: 15 residues. V was pared by 1 base and J by 6 bases, with 7 bases of the junction left unmatched. CDR1 and CDR2 from the germline V gene are SEHNR and FQNEAQ (reference sequence). The CDR3 sequence: CASSLGTGVSPEQYF. The CDR3 DNA sequence: TGTGCCAGCAGCTTAGGGACAGGGGTGTCTCCCGAGCAGTACTTC.

This clonotype appeared many times. This chain uses TRBV30 with TRBJ2-1; no clear D. The CDR3 covers 14 residues. CDR1 and CDR2 from the germline V gene are GTSNPN and SVGIG (reference sequence). Trimming took 3 bases from V and 3 from J, leaving 12 bases between them. Written as DNA, the CDR3 is TGTGCCTGGAGAGGATCGCCCCGCTACAATGAGCAGTTCTTC. Residues: CAWRGSPRYNEQFF.

This clonotype was detected ten times or more. The rearrangement joins TRBV20-1 to TRBJ2-3, with a possible D match to TRBD2 (6 bases). Germline CDR1 DFQATT, CDR2 SNEGSKA (reference sequence). Trimming removed 5 bases at V and 0 bases at J, with 21 bases between. The CDR3 has 17 residues. DNA of the CDR3: TGCAGTGCTCCCCCTCCACTTAGCGGAGACAGCACAGATACGCAGTATTTT. Translated: CSAPPPLSGDSTDTQYF.

The sample holds many counts of this clonotype. The chain combines TRBV28 with TRBJ2-5; D gene unclear. The CDR3 has 13 residues. Trimming pared 6 bases from V and 1 base from J, leaving 9 bases between. Per germline, CDR1 MDHEN and CDR2 SYDVKM. CDR3: CASSTPVQETQYF. DNA of the CDR3: TGTGCCAGCAGCACCCCGGTCCAAGAGACCCAGTACTTC.

This clonotype was seen repeatedly, ten times or more. V usage is TRBV29-1 and J usage is TRBJ2-2; D possibly uses TRBD1 or TRBD2 (5 bases each). V lost 4 bases to trimming and J lost 4 bases, with 10 bases between them. Germline V gene data show CDR1 as SQVTM and CDR2 as ANQGSEA. This CDR3 has 13 amino acids. CDR3 residues: CSVGLGTTGELFF. CDR3 sequence (DNA): TGCAGCGTTGGATTGGGGACCACCGGGGAGCTGTTTTTT.

This clonotype showed up many times. The chain combines TRBV28 with TRBJ2-3, with D possibly TRBD1 on 6 matching bases. The V end lost 1 base, the J end lost 4 bases, and 18 bases lay between the germline ends. Germline loops: CDR1 MDHEN, CDR2 SYDVKM. This CDR3 region has 17 residues. The CDR3 sequence is CASSLSGAYRESDTQYF. The DNA for the CDR3 is TGTGCCAGCAGTTTATCCGGGGCCTACAGGGAATCAGATACGCAGTATTTT.

This chain connects TRBV10-3 to TRBJ2-5, with TRBD2 matching over 13 bases. The CDR3 loop spans 17 amino acids. The V gene end was trimmed by 0 bases and the J gene end by 3 bases; junction bases not matched to a gene: 4. Germline loops: CDR1 ENHRY, CDR2 SYGVKD. The CDR3 reads CAISESRTSGGKETQYF. The CDR3 coding sequence is TGTGCCATCAGTGAGTCGAGGACTAGCGGGGGCAAAGAGACCCAGTACTTC.

This clonotype was detected ten times or more. This rearrangement joins TRBV6-1 to TRBJ2-7, with D unresolved. This CDR3 has 15 amino acids. V lost 2 bases and J 2 bases, leaving 13 bases between the germline ends. The germline V gene has CDR1 MNHNS and CDR2 SASEGT. CDR3 nucleotide sequence: TGTGCCAGCAGTGAAAAATTTGGCAGGACCTACGAGCAGTACTTC. Protein sequence: CASSEKFGRTYEQYF.

This clonotype was recorded many times. This chain connects TRBV30 to TRBJ2-3; 7 bases are a match to TRBD2. This CDR3 is 15 amino acids long. The V gene's germline CDR1 is GTSNPN and CDR2 SVGIG (reference sequence). The ends lost 8 bases at V and 4 bases at J; junction bases unmatched: 15. CDR3 amino acids: CARKRGEIVSDTQYF. DNA for the CDR3: TGTGCCCGAAAACGGGGGGAAATTGTCTCAGATACGCAGTATTTT.

J is TRBJ2-7 and V is TRBV5-5; D uncertain. The length of the CDR3 is 15 residues. Trimming left V 4 bases short and J 4 bases short, with 18 bases between. Germline loops: CDR1 SGHKS, CDR2 YYEKEE (reference sequence). CDR3 DNA sequence: TGTGCCAGCAGCGTAAGCTCCGAGACGGTTTACGAGCAGTACTTC. Residues: CASSVSSETVYEQYF.

This clonotype was seen repeatedly, ten times or more. The chain has TRBV2 and TRBJ2-3, with D unresolved. From germline, CDR1 is SNHLY and CDR2 FYNNEI. The V and J ends lost 4 bases and 2 bases respectively, with 7 bases between them. This CDR3 spans 13 amino acids. The CDR3 coding sequence is TGTGCCAGCAGTGCTTCTTCCACAGATACGCAGTATTTT. The encoded protein is CASSASSTDTQYF.

In its sample, this clonotype was seen a few times. V gene TRBV4-1 combines with J gene TRBJ2-2, with D perhaps given as TRBD1 or TRBD2 (6 bases each). CDR3 length equals 15 residues. Germline V gene lookup returns CDR1 MGHRA and CDR2 YSYEKL. V was pared by 3 bases and J by 5 bases, with 13 bases between. The DNA for the CDR3 is TGCGCCAGCAGCCAGCGGGACACCTTTACCGGGGAGCTGTTTTTT. It specifies CASSQRDTFTGELFF.

In this sample, this clonotype turned up a few times. This CDR3 is missing its conserved last phenylalanine or tryptophan, likely due to a read error. The chain uses TRBV18 and TRBJ2-1; 9 positions agree with TRBD2. This CDR3 is built from 17 residues. Per the germline V gene, CDR1 is KGHSH and CDR2 is LQKENI. V dropped 3 bases and J dropped 2; count of bases not matched to a gene: 8. The CDR3 is CASSPLPAGGPYNEQFS. DNA for the CDR3: TGTGCCAGCTCACCCCTCCCAGCGGGAGGTCCCTACAATGAGCAGTTCTCC.

There are a few counts of this clonotype. This chain connects TRBV3-1 to TRBJ2-1; 8 bases are a match to TRBD1. Germline V gene lookup returns CDR1 LGHDT and CDR2 YNNKEL (reference sequence). This CDR3 has 16 residues. J lost 6 bases, V lost 4 bases, and 11 bases had no gene match. The CDR3 DNA reads TGTGCCAGCAGCCCCTACCGGGACAGGCCGGTCAATGAGCAGTTCTTC. Translated, it gives CASSPYRDRPVNEQFF.

This clonotype appeared many times. The V call is TRBV28, the J call TRBJ2-7; D is perhaps TRBD1 or TRBD2 (5 bases each). CDR3 length: 13 amino acids. Trimming took 3 bases from V and 7 from J, leaving 13 bases between them. Looked up from germline, CDR1 is MDHEN and CDR2 is SYDVKM. In nucleotides, the CDR3 is TGTGCCAGCAGTTTTCGGGGACCCTCGGAGCAGTACTTC. Its translation is CASSFRGPSEQYF.

This clonotype was observed at least ten times. V gene TRBV5-1 combines with J gene TRBJ1-1, with D possibly matching TRBD1 (6 bases). The CDR3 has 16 residues. V was shortened by 0 bases and J by 8 bases, with 20 bases between the two germline ends. The germline gives CDR1 SGHRS, CDR2 YFSETQ. This chain's CDR3 is CASSLELGARPQEAFF. CDR3 DNA: TGCGCCAGCAGCTTGGAGCTGGGGGCGCGTCCGCAGGAAGCTTTCTTT.

This clonotype was seen ten or more times. This chain connects TRBV11-2 to TRBJ2-5, with D possibly matching TRBD1 (6 bases). Trimming took 1 base from V and 11 from J, leaving 14 bases between them. Germline CDR1 and CDR2: SGHAT and FQNNGV. CDR3 length: 13 residues. The CDR3 DNA reads as TGTGCCAGCAGCTTAGGTCAGGGACAAGATCAGTACTTC. Encoded protein: CASSLGQGQDQYF.

The CDR3: CSARVTARRNTIYF. The DNA of the CDR3 is TGCAGTGCTAGAGTGACCGCCAGGAGAAACACCATATATTTT. The V call is TRBV20-1, the J call TRBJ1-3; no clear D gene. Germline CDR1 reads DFQATT; CDR2 reads SNEGSKA (reference sequence). The CDR3 totals 14 residues. V was cut by 1 base and J by 5 bases, with 12 bases left in between.

The J gene is TRBJ2-5, the V gene TRBV5-5; D gene unclear. Germline CDR1 and CDR2: SGHKS and YYEKEE (reference sequence). V was shortened by 2 bases and J by 9 bases, with 11 bases between the two germline ends. This CDR3 contains 12 residues. The CDR3 DNA sequence: TGTGCCAGCAGCTTAAGTAGGCCTCCCCAGTACTTC. This translates into CASSLSRPPQYF.

This clonotype was picked up many times. V usage is TRBV7-8 and J usage is TRBJ2-3; 16 bases are a match to TRBD2. The V segment lost 5 bases and the J segment 5 bases; nucleotides outside the gene matches: 10. Germline CDR1 SGHVS, CDR2 FQNEAQ. The CDR3 consists of 18 residues. The CDR3 reads CASSLPGLAGGPRDTQYF. For the CDR3, the DNA is TGTGCCAGCAGCCTACCGGGACTAGCGGGAGGGCCGAGAGATACGCAGTATTTT.

Many counts were recorded for this clonotype. J is TRBJ2-1 and V is TRBV4-2; TRBD2 agrees at 7 bases. Per the germline V gene, CDR1 is LGHNA and CDR2 is YNFKEQ. This CDR3 contains 16 residues. V lost 1 base to trimming and J lost 6 bases; unmatched junction nucleotides: 9. Here the CDR3 reads CASSQAGGSIFNEQFF. The CDR3 region has the DNA TGTGCCAGCAGCCAAGCCGGCGGGAGCATATTCAATGAGCAGTTCTTC.

This clonotype was observed a handful of times. The rearrangement links TRBV5-4 to TRBJ2-5; TRBD2 aligns across 9 bases. Germline CDR1 reads SGHNT; CDR2 reads YYREEE (reference sequence). Trimming removed 4 bases from V and 3 bases from J; junction bases left unmatched: 10. This CDR3 is built from 16 residues. CDR3 sequence reads: CASSKRGAGGKETQYF. The CDR3 DNA reads as TGTGCCAGCAGCAAACGGGGAGCGGGAGGTAAAGAGACCCAGTACTTC.